These 32 T cell receptor beta chains were sequenced from one sample in a study of T cells in localized non-small cell lung cancer. Sequencing was performed with immunoSEQ multiplex PCR; in TCRdb, only in-frame clones are kept and a portion is missing. Here the sample spans about 20,000 clones, 80% to 90% being singletons. The material sequenced was PBMCs, taken before any cancer treatment. The receptor set was obtained from a man between 40 and 75 years old with stage II squamous cell lung carcinoma.

The chain employs TRBV6-6 and TRBJ1-1; D remains unclear. This CDR3 has 13 residues. The germline CDR1 and CDR2 sequences are MNHNY and SVGAGI (reference sequence). V was shortened by 3 bases and J by 5 bases, with 10 bases between the two germline ends. The CDR3 sequence: CASSYLDETEAFF. The CDR3 coding sequence is TGTGCCAGCAGTTATTTGGACGAGACTGAAGCTTTCTTT.

The DNA of the CDR3 is TGTGCCTGGAACGTGATCCCGGGTCACACTGAAGCTTTCTTT. Protein product: CAWNVIPGHTEAFF. The chain employs TRBV30 and TRBJ1-1; D call uncertain. CDR3 length: 14 residues. Trimming left V 4 bases short and J 3 bases short, with 15 bases between. In germline, CDR1 is GTSNPN, CDR2 SVGIG (reference sequence).

V is TRBV9 and J is TRBJ2-7; 9 nucleotides match TRBD2. Germline CDR1 SGDLS, CDR2 YYNGEE. V shed 0 bases and J 3 bases; nucleotides not matched to a gene: 13. The CDR3 sequence is 18 residues long. For the CDR3, the DNA is TGTGCCAGCAGCGTAGGTCCCTCCCTAGCGGGACTAAGCTACGAGCAGTACTTC. Protein sequence: CASSVGPSLAGLSYEQYF.

The chain combines TRBV5-5 with TRBJ1-4; 8 bases align to TRBD1. J was trimmed by 3 bases and V by 4 bases; bases with no gene match: 2. The CDR3 totals 14 residues. Germline CDR1 and CDR2: SGHKS and YYEKEE (reference sequence). CDR3 sequence (DNA): TGTGCCAGCAGCCAACAGGGGGCTAATGAAAAACTGTTTTTT. Translated: CASSQQGANEKLFF.

The rearrangement uses TRBV6-5 and TRBJ1-6; D unclear. The V gene lost 5 bases and the J gene lost 9 bases, with 17 bases spanning the gap. Germline V gives CDR1 MNHEY, CDR2 SVGAGI. CDR3 size: 15 residues. The CDR3, as DNA: TGTGCCAGCAGTCCCCCGGGCGCACGGGGTTCACCCCTCCACTTT. Translating gives CASSPPGARGSPLHF.

V and J are TRBV7-3 and TRBJ2-1, with TRBD1 matching 8 bases. Germline CDR1 SGHTA, CDR2 FQGTGA. The CDR3 runs to 16 residues. The junction had 6 bases not matched to a gene; V was cut back by 5 bases and J by 0 bases. As DNA, the CDR3 is TGTGCCAGCAGCCCACAGGGGGTCAGCTCCTACAATGAGCAGTTCTTC. Translated: CASSPQGVSSYNEQFF.

This clone was picked up a small number of times. The chain employs TRBV6-1 and TRBJ2-7; possibly TRBD1 for D (5 bases). The CDR3 totals 14 residues. Germline V gene lookup returns CDR1 MNHNS and CDR2 SASEGT. Trimming cost V 2 bases and J 4 bases, with 12 bases left between them. CDR3: CASSEQGDRYEQYF. The CDR3 bases are TGTGCCAGCAGTGAACAGGGCGATCGTTACGAGCAGTACTTC.

This chain joins TRBV5-4 and TRBJ2-5, with 8 bases fitting TRBD1. The V gene end was trimmed by 3 bases and the J gene end by 5 bases; junction bases not matched to a gene: 9. This CDR3 is built from 15 residues. Germline values: CDR1 SGHNT, CDR2 YYREEE (reference sequence). CDR3 sequence: CASSSPPGGRETQYF. CDR3 nucleotides: TGTGCCAGCAGCTCCCCTCCAGGGGGCCGGGAGACCCAGTACTTC. Together with reference TRBV5-4 and TRBJ2-5, the CDR3 gives the full variable domain: ETGVTQSPTHLIKTRGQQVTLRCSSQSGHNTVSWYQQALGQGPQFIFQYYREEENGRGNFPPRFSGLQFPNYSSELNVNALELDDSALYLCASSSPPGGRETQYFGPGTRLLVL.

This clone was detected only a few times. The genes are TRBV6-4 and TRBJ1-5; 8 nucleotides line up with TRBD1. The CDR3 is 16 amino acids. Germline values: CDR1 MRHNA, CDR2 SNTAGT. Unmatched junction bases numbered 11, after V lost 4 bases and J lost 6 bases. CDR3 DNA sequence: TGTGCCAGCAGTGTCCAAGACAGGGGCGGGATTCAGCCCCAGCATTTT. Its translation is CASSVQDRGGIQPQHF.

This chain connects TRBV19 to TRBJ2-2; 7 positions agree with TRBD1. Germline V lookup: CDR1 LNHDA, CDR2 SQIVND (reference sequence). The CDR3 extends over 15 amino acids. The J segment lost 3 bases and the V segment lost 7 bases, leaving 8 bases of the junction unmatched. CDR3 residues: CASNPRQGDTGELFF. Here the CDR3 DNA reads TGTGCCAGTAACCCTCGCCAGGGGGACACCGGGGAGCTGTTTTTT.

This chain links TRBV7-9 with TRBJ1-1, with D uncertain. Germline-derived CDR1 and CDR2 are SEHNR and FQNEAQ (reference sequence). Trimming left V 1 base short and J 2 bases short, with 2 bases between. CDR3 size: 12 residues. This CDR3 is CASSLVNTEAFF. Here the CDR3 DNA reads TGTGCCAGCAGCTTAGTTAACACTGAAGCTTTCTTT.

This sequence joins TRBV5-6 and TRBJ2-3; D gene uncertain. V was cut by 0 bases and J by 5 bases, with 7 bases left in between. Looked up from germline, CDR1 is SGHDT and CDR2 is YYEEEE. The CDR3 extends over 13 amino acids. The CDR3 bases are TGTGCCAGCAGCTTGGCCAATGGAGATACGCAGTATTTT. Translation: CASSLANGDTQYF.

The chain carries TRBV5-1 and TRBJ2-5, with a weak D call TRBD2 (5 bases). V dropped 7 bases and J dropped 3 bases, with 19 bases sitting between them. Germline V gene data show CDR1 as SGHRS and CDR2 as YFSETQ. The CDR3 extends over 15 amino acids. CDR3 sequence: CASSVGARGEETQYF. DNA of the CDR3: TGCGCCAGCTCGGTTGGAGCCCGGGGTGAAGAGACCCAGTACTTC.

A few counts support this clone. The gene calls are TRBV6-1 and TRBJ1-5; the D is unclear. Germline CDR1 is MNHNS and CDR2 is SASEGT. V lost 3 bases to trimming and J lost 1 base, with 10 bases between them. There are 15 residues in the CDR3. CDR3 loop: CASSELWGSNQPQHF. CDR3 bases: TGTGCCAGCAGTGAGTTGTGGGGAAGCAATCAGCCCCAGCATTTT.

The chain employs TRBV6-5 and TRBJ2-7; D is perhaps TRBD1 or TRBD2 (7 bases each). From germline, CDR1 is MNHEY and CDR2 SVGAGI. Trimming cost V 6 bases and J 1 base, with 16 bases left between them. This CDR3 contains 15 residues. The chain's CDR3 is CASRHRQGGSYEQYF. The CDR3 DNA is TGTGCCAGCAGGCATCGACAGGGAGGGTCCTACGAGCAGTACTTC.

This clone was observed once. The chain combines TRBV6-5 with TRBJ1-2; TRBD1 matches at 9 bases. There are 15 residues in the CDR3. V trimming: 0 bases; J trimming: 6 bases; junction bases outside the gene matches: 5. Germline V CDR1 and CDR2: MNHEY, SVGAGI. Here the CDR3 DNA reads TGTGCCAGCAGTTACTCGCGGGACAGGGAAAATGGCTACACCTTC. Translated: CASSYSRDRENGYTF.

The gene calls are TRBV15 and TRBJ2-5; no reliable D call. Trimming removed 1 base at V and 5 bases at J, with 11 bases between. CDR1 is LNHNV and CDR2 is YYDKDF in the germline V gene (reference sequence). CDR3 length equals 14 residues. CDR3: CATSRAAGEETQYF. The CDR3 region has the DNA TGTGCCACCAGCAGAGCGGCTGGAGAGGAGACCCAGTACTTC.

The table lists this clone with a count of one. The gene calls are TRBV4-3 and TRBJ2-7; a possible D gene is TRBD1 (6 bases). The CDR3 length is 14 residues. Germline CDR1 LGHNA, CDR2 YSLEER. Trimming removed 0 bases at V and 9 bases at J, with 15 bases between. CDR3 residues: CASSQDPTGLRQYF. For the CDR3, the DNA is TGCGCCAGCAGCCAAGATCCGACAGGTCTCAGGCAGTACTTC.

The V gene is TRBV6-6, the J gene TRBJ2-1; D is possibly TRBD1 (5 bases). Per germline, CDR1 MNHNY and CDR2 SVGAGI (reference sequence). Trimming took off 2 bases at V and 4 bases at J, with 9 bases between the two ends. CDR3 length: 14 residues. In DNA, the CDR3 is TGTGCCAGCAGTTACCTTGACAGTTACAATGAGCAGTTCTTC. As protein: CASSYLDSYNEQFF.

The chain combines TRBV11-2 with TRBJ1-2; no definite D call. Germline V gene data show CDR1 as SGHAT and CDR2 as FQNNGV. Trimming left V 8 bases short and J 2 bases short, with 6 bases between. There are 11 residues in the CDR3. CDR3 residues: CASGSNYGYTF. CDR3 nucleotide sequence: TGTGCCAGCGGAAGCAACTATGGCTACACCTTC.

This chain links TRBV19 with TRBJ2-7; D uncertain. CDR1 and CDR2 from the germline V gene are LNHDA and SQIVND (reference sequence). V was clipped by 6 bases and J by 0 bases, with 15 bases between them. This CDR3 comprises 15 residues. This CDR3 reads CASSFGPSISYEQYF. The CDR3 bases are TGTGCCAGTAGCTTTGGACCGAGCATCTCCTACGAGCAGTACTTC.

The rearrangement uses TRBV5-5 and TRBJ2-5; D gene unclear. The CDR3 covers 14 residues. Germline V CDR1 and CDR2: SGHKS, YYEKEE (reference sequence). V lost 4 bases, J lost 3 bases, and 13 bases lay in between. The CDR3 spells CASSQNGREETQYF. The DNA for the CDR3 is TGTGCCAGCAGCCAGAATGGAAGGGAAGAGACCCAGTACTTC.

The chain links TRBV5-6 to TRBJ1-2; 12 positions agree with TRBD1. V trimming: 4 bases; J trimming: 3 bases; junction bases outside the gene matches: 1. The length of the CDR3 is 14 residues. Germline-derived CDR1 and CDR2 are SGHDT and YYEEEE. The CDR3 region has the DNA TGTGCCAGCAGCGGGACAGGGGGCTACTATGGCTACACCTTC. It is translated as CASSGTGGYYGYTF.

This clone was seen a handful of times. This chain connects TRBV9 to TRBJ1-2; 7 nucleotides line up with TRBD1. After removal of 3 bases from V and 2 bases from J, the junction contained 7 bases not matched to a gene. This CDR3 has 15 residues. Germline loops: CDR1 SGDLS, CDR2 YYNGEE. CDR3 nucleotide sequence: TGTGCCAGCAGCGGACACAGGGGCCGAAACTATGGCTACACCTTC. It specifies CASSGHRGRNYGYTF.

This chain joins TRBV11-2 and TRBJ1-4, with a tentative D call TRBD1 (6 bases). Trimming cost V 5 bases and J 0 bases, with 13 bases left between them. The CDR3 is made up of 16 amino acids. Germline assignment: CDR1 SGHAT and CDR2 FQNNGV. CDR3 region: CASSPQGMTTNEKLFF. The CDR3 DNA reads TGTGCCAGCAGCCCGCAGGGGATGACAACTAATGAAAAACTGTTTTTT.

CDR3 nucleotide sequence: TGTGCCAGTAGTTACCTAAGGACAGGGTCTGGAAACACCATATATTTT. Amino acids: CASSYLRTGSGNTIYF. This chain joins TRBV19 and TRBJ1-3; 8 bases line up with TRBD1. V trimming: 5 bases; J trimming: 1 base; junction bases outside the gene matches: 7. Germline lookup yields CDR1 LNHDA and CDR2 SQIVND (reference sequence). This CDR3 is built from 16 residues.

J is TRBJ2-7 and V is TRBV14; no clear D gene. Trimming stripped 4 bases from V and 2 bases from J, with 12 bases between. The length of the CDR3 is 14 residues. Germline V gene sequence: CDR1 SGHDN, CDR2 FVKESK. CDR3 nucleotide sequence: TGTGCCAGCAGCCGTCTTACGGCTACCTACGAGCAGTACTTC. Protein sequence: CASSRLTATYEQYF.

The rearrangement joins TRBV19 to TRBJ1-1; 9 bases are a match to TRBD1. CDR3 length equals 13 residues. Germline CDR1 LNHDA, CDR2 SQIVND (reference sequence). With V trimmed by 6 bases and J by 4 bases, 3 bases remained unmatched. CDR3 DNA sequence: TGTGCCAGTAGGGGGGACAGGGCCACTGAAGCTTTCTTT. It specifies CASRGDRATEAFF.

V is TRBV7-9 and J is TRBJ2-1; TRBD1 matches at 7 bases. The J segment lost 5 bases and the V segment lost 1 base, leaving 5 bases of the junction unmatched. Germline CDR1 reads SEHNR; CDR2 reads FQNEAQ (reference sequence). The CDR3 runs to 15 residues. In DNA form, the CDR3 reads TGTGCCAGCAGCTTAGGGACAGGAGAGAACAATGAGCAGTTCTTC. The encoded protein is CASSLGTGENNEQFF.

Of note for this clone: The sample holds other DNA sequences that translate to the same CDR3. The J gene is TRBJ2-5, the V gene TRBV5-1; D call uncertain. CDR1 is SGHRS and CDR2 is YFSETQ in the germline V gene. The V end lost 2 bases, the J end lost 5 bases, and 4 bases lay between the germline ends. The CDR3 spans 11 residues. The chain's CDR3 is CASSLRETQYF. The CDR3 nucleotides read TGCGCCAGCAGCTTACGGGAGACCCAGTACTTC.

This clone has only one observation. The chain uses TRBV19 and TRBJ1-5; D ambiguous. Deletions cut 4 bases from V and 3 bases from J, with 7 bases between. Germline lookup yields CDR1 LNHDA and CDR2 SQIVND (reference sequence). This CDR3 is built from 13 residues. The CDR3 region has the DNA TGTGCCAGTAGTACCGTGGACAATCAGCCCCAGCATTTT. As protein: CASSTVDNQPQHF.

In this sample, this clone turned up once. The genes are TRBV18 and TRBJ2-7; 10 nucleotides align to TRBD1. With 1 base clipped from V and 3 bases from J, the junction kept 6 bases outside the gene matches. Germline V gene sequence: CDR1 KGHSH, CDR2 LQKENI. The CDR3 is made up of 16 amino acids. CDR3 DNA sequence: TGTGCCAGCTCACCACTCCCCGGGACAGGGGACTACGAGCAGTACTTC. Amino acids: CASSPLPGTGDYEQYF.